These 25 T cell receptor beta chains were sequenced from one sample in a study of cytomegalovirus exposure and HLA in healthy donors. Method: immunoSEQ multiplex PCR; TCRdb's copy keeps in-frame clones and lacks some. The profile covers 30,000 to 40,000 clones, with roughly 91% appearing a single time and around 3.4% taken by the ten largest. The sequenced material came from PBMCs. The receptors originated from a man aged 18 to 29 in good health and CMV-seronegative.

The J gene is TRBJ1-2, the V gene TRBV5-1, with 8 nucleotides matching TRBD1. V lost 7 bases to trimming and J lost 2 bases; unmatched junction nucleotides: 10. CDR1 and CDR2 (germline): SGHRS, YFSETQ. CDR3 length: 15 amino acids. This CDR3 is CASRKNGQGNYGYTF. CDR3 sequence (DNA): TGCGCCAGCCGAAAAAACGGACAGGGCAACTATGGCTACACCTTC.

This clone was seen a single time. The CDR3 loop reads CASSVAGGHGNEQFF. For the CDR3, the DNA is TGTGCCAGCAGCGTAGCGGGGGGGCACGGCAATGAGCAGTTCTTC. J is TRBJ2-1 and V is TRBV6-5; TRBD2 matches at 11 bases. The junction had 7 bases not matched to a gene; V was cut back by 6 bases and J by 6 bases. The CDR3 loop spans 15 amino acids. CDR1 and CDR2 from the germline V gene are MNHEY and SVGAGI.

The chain is built from TRBV9 and TRBJ1-3; TRBD1 matches at 9 bases. Trimming removed 0 bases from V and 0 bases from J; junction bases left unmatched: 7. Germline-derived CDR1 and CDR2 are SGDLS and YYNGEE. The CDR3 sequence is 18 residues long. The chain's CDR3 is CASSVERDRDGSGNTIYF. CDR3 in DNA: TGTGCCAGCAGCGTAGAAAGGGACAGGGACGGCTCTGGAAACACCATATATTTT.

V and J are TRBV11-2 and TRBJ2-2; 9 bases map to TRBD1. The CDR3 is 16 amino acids. Germline V gene lookup returns CDR1 SGHAT and CDR2 FQNNGV. V shed 3 bases, J shed 5 bases, and the junction held 7 bases outside the gene matches. The CDR3 coding sequence is TGTGCCAGCAGCTTCCCCGGGACAGGGTGGACCGGGGAGCTGTTTTTT. Encoded protein: CASSFPGTGWTGELFF.

This clone showed up just once. The rearrangement uses TRBV7-8 and TRBJ2-7; D remains ambiguous. Germline V CDR1 and CDR2: SGHVS, FQNEAQ. Deletions cut 1 base from V and 2 bases from J, with 12 bases between. CDR3 length: 15 amino acids. This chain's CDR3 is CASSLDSNPAYEQYF. The CDR3 nucleotides read TGTGCCAGCAGCTTAGACTCGAATCCCGCCTACGAGCAGTACTTC.

The chain is built from TRBV28 and TRBJ1-4, with D tentatively TRBD1 (5 bases). CDR1 is MDHEN and CDR2 is SYDVKM in the germline V gene. V was pared by 3 bases and J by 5 bases, with 13 bases between. The CDR3 extends over 15 amino acids. The CDR3 DNA follows: TGTGCCAGCAGTTTGGCAGGCAGGGTAAATGAAAAACTGTTTTTT. Protein: CASSLAGRVNEKLFF.

This sequence joins TRBV13 and TRBJ2-1, with a tentative D call TRBD2 (5 bases). V was trimmed by 2 bases and J by 0 bases, leaving 23 bases between them. The CDR3 consists of 20 residues. Per the germline V gene, CDR1 is PRHDT and CDR2 is FYEKMQ (reference sequence). The CDR3 bases are TGTGCCAGCAGCTTATACGTTAGAGAGGCTAGCCGGAGCTCCTACAATGAGCAGTTCTTC. This translates into CASSLYVREASRSSYNEQFF.

The V and J genes are TRBV5-4 and TRBJ2-7; TRBD2 matches 10 bases. V was pared by 4 bases and J by 6 bases, with 10 bases of the junction left unmatched. The CDR3 has 15 amino acids. Looked up from germline, CDR1 is SGHNT and CDR2 is YYREEE (reference sequence). The CDR3 DNA sequence: TGTGCCAGCAGCCCTTATTTACTAGCGGGACCCGAGCAGTACTTC. Translation gives CASSPYLLAGPEQYF.

This clone appeared once. The chain employs TRBV27 and TRBJ2-1; 7 bases fit TRBD2. The germline V gene has CDR1 MNHEY and CDR2 SMNVEV (reference sequence). V lost 7 bases, J lost 0 bases, and 3 bases stayed unmatched. CDR3 length: 14 amino acids. The CDR3 DNA is TGTGCCAGCACGCGCGGGAGCTCCTACAATGAGCAGTTCTTC. As protein: CASTRGSSYNEQFF.

The chain has TRBV6-5 and TRBJ1-2, with 9 bases identical to TRBD1. Trimming removed 7 bases from V and 2 bases from J; junction bases left unmatched: 8. CDR1 is MNHEY, CDR2 SVGAGI, per germline. The CDR3 totals 15 residues. As DNA, the CDR3 is TGTGCCAGCACCCTAGGGGACAGGGCGAACTATGGCTACACCTTC. This encodes CASTLGDRANYGYTF.

CDR3 amino acids: CASTSPAGTRYEQYF. CDR3 nucleotides: TGTGCCAGCACAAGCCCTGCGGGGACCCGATACGAGCAGTACTTC. This chain connects TRBV6-9 to TRBJ2-7; D perhaps matches TRBD2 (6 bases). V was trimmed by 7 bases and J by 4 bases, leaving 20 bases between them. The germline gives CDR1 MNHGY, CDR2 SVAAGI. This CDR3 comprises 15 residues.

The DNA of the CDR3 is TGTGCCAGCTCACCGACAGGGGGCGTCGAGCAGTACTTC. Protein sequence: CASSPTGGVEQYF. The V call is TRBV18, the J call TRBJ2-7; 10 bases align to TRBD1. V gave up 3 bases and J gave up 6 bases; unmatched junction bases: 2. The CDR3 loop spans 13 amino acids. Germline V CDR1 and CDR2: KGHSH, LQKENI.

The CDR3 region is CASSGQGHGYTF. The CDR3 coding sequence is TGTGCCAGCAGCGGACAGGGTCATGGCTACACCTTC. The chain combines TRBV5-6 with TRBJ1-2; TRBD1 agrees at 8 bases. The CDR3 length is 12 residues. Germline CDR1 SGHDT, CDR2 YYEEEE. Trimming cost V 4 bases and J 6 bases; bases outside gene matches: 2.

The chain joins TRBV27 to TRBJ2-2; 8 bases line up with TRBD2. The CDR3 covers 18 residues. Germline trimming cut 5 bases from V and 6 bases from J; bases unmatched to any gene: 17. Germline V gene data show CDR1 as MNHEY and CDR2 as SMNVEV (reference sequence). The CDR3 DNA reads as TGTGCCAGCAGTCCCTCCTTCACGGGGGGGTATAATCCCGGGGAGCTGTTTTTT. Translated, it gives CASSPSFTGGYNPGELFF.

This chain connects TRBV5-1 to TRBJ2-2; 9 bases fit TRBD1. V gave up 4 bases and J gave up 1 base; unmatched junction bases: 5. This CDR3 is built from 16 residues. Germline CDR1 SGHRS, CDR2 YFSETQ. The CDR3 nucleotides read TGCGCCAGCAGCGGTACAGGGGGCGTGAACACCGGGGAGCTGTTTTTT. Residues: CASSGTGGVNTGELFF.

The chain has TRBV11-2 and TRBJ1-5, with D unresolved. Germline CDR1 and CDR2: SGHAT and FQNNGV. With 1 base removed from V and 0 bases from J, the gap between germline ends came to 7 bases. This CDR3 contains 15 residues. The DNA for the CDR3 is TGTGCCAGCAGCTTAGGACTGAATAGCAATCAGCCCCAGCATTTT. Translation: CASSLGLNSNQPQHF.

The chain has TRBV5-1 and TRBJ1-3; a weak D match, TRBD1 (6 bases). V lost 1 base to trimming and J lost 0 bases, with 14 bases between them. CDR1 is SGHRS and CDR2 is YFSETQ in the germline V gene. CDR3 length: 17 amino acids. The CDR3 bases are TGCGCCAGCAGCTTGTTCTCGGACAGTGTCTCTGGAAACACCATATATTTT. Residues: CASSLFSDSVSGNTIYF.

The chain recombines TRBV27 with TRBJ1-1; D uncertain. The CDR3 has 15 residues. Trimming removed 4 bases at V and 2 bases at J, with 14 bases between. Germline lookup yields CDR1 MNHEY and CDR2 SMNVEV (reference sequence). This CDR3 reads CASSSSVLANTEAFF. The DNA of the CDR3 is TGTGCCAGCAGTTCCTCCGTTTTAGCCAACACTGAAGCTTTCTTT.

This chain connects TRBV19 to TRBJ1-3; 9 bases agree with TRBD1. The CDR3 is 16 amino acids. Germline CDR1 LNHDA, CDR2 SQIVND (reference sequence). V shed 5 bases, J shed 2 bases, and the junction held 7 bases outside the gene matches. CDR3 in amino acids: CASSQIRDRAGNTIYF. The CDR3 region has the DNA TGTGCCAGTAGTCAAATCCGGGACAGGGCTGGAAACACCATATATTTT.

The V and J genes are TRBV29-1 and TRBJ1-2; 8 positions match TRBD1. V dropped 4 bases and J dropped 3; count of bases not matched to a gene: 4. This CDR3 has 13 residues. Germline CDR1 SQVTM, CDR2 ANQGSEA. CDR3 loop: CSVATGADYGYTF. CDR3 sequence (DNA): TGCAGCGTTGCGACAGGGGCAGACTATGGCTACACCTTC.

The gene calls are TRBV5-1 and TRBJ2-7; no definite D call. The CDR3 has 17 amino acids. Trimming removed 4 bases at V and 0 bases at J, with 20 bases between. Germline V gene data show CDR1 as SGHRS and CDR2 as YFSETQ. CDR3 protein: CASSPFSGDGLSYEQYF. CDR3 DNA: TGCGCCAGCAGCCCCTTTTCGGGTGATGGCCTCTCCTACGAGCAGTACTTC.

The rearrangement links TRBV30 to TRBJ2-7; the D gene is possibly TRBD2 (6 bases). Trimming cost V 3 bases and J 0 bases, with 21 bases left between them. The CDR3 runs to 17 residues. The germline V gene has CDR1 GTSNPN and CDR2 SVGIG (reference sequence). DNA for the CDR3: TGTGCCTGGAGAAGTGGTATGGATAGCGGATTCTCCTACGAGCAGTACTTC. Translated, it gives CAWRSGMDSGFSYEQYF.

This clone occurred once. The chain has TRBV9 and TRBJ2-3; D gene unclear. The CDR3 runs 12 residues. The germline V gene has CDR1 SGDLS and CDR2 YYNGEE. Trimming removed 2 bases from V and 2 bases from J, with 3 bases in between. The DNA for the CDR3 is TGTGCCAGCAGCGTCTACACAGATACGCAGTATTTT. Amino acid sequence: CASSVYTDTQYF. Complete variable domain (other parts from reference TRBV9 and TRBJ2-3): DSGVTQTPKHLITATGQRVTLRCSPRSGDLSVYWYQQSLDQGLQFLIQYYNGEERAKGNILERFSAQQFPDLHSELNLSSLELGDSALYFCASSVYTDTQYFGPGTRLTVL.

As for this clone: A read error may be the cause here, since a much bigger clone is one base away. The chain employs TRBV4-2 and TRBJ2-7; TRBD1 matches 10 bases. CDR3 length equals 16 residues. The ends lost 6 bases at V and 2 bases at J; junction bases unmatched: 10. Per the germline V gene, CDR1 is LGHNA and CDR2 is YNFKEQ. CDR3 in DNA: TGTGCCAGCAGTCCTTCCGGACAGGGGGGAGCCTACGAGCAGTACTTC. Translating gives CASSPSGQGGAYEQYF.

The rearrangement uses TRBV9 and TRBJ2-1; 14 bases map to TRBD2. The CDR3 has 15 residues. Unmatched junction bases numbered 3, after V lost 2 bases and J lost 8 bases. Germline V gene data show CDR1 as SGDLS and CDR2 as YYNGEE. CDR3 in amino acids: CASSVLGLAGDEQFF. CDR3 sequence (DNA): TGTGCCAGCAGCGTCTTGGGACTAGCGGGAGATGAGCAGTTCTTC. Together with reference TRBV9 and TRBJ2-1, the CDR3 gives the full variable domain: DSGVTQTPKHLITATGQRVTLRCSPRSGDLSVYWYQQSLDQGLQFLIQYYNGEERAKGNILERFSAQQFPDLHSELNLSSLELGDSALYFCASSVLGLAGDEQFFGPGTRLTVL.